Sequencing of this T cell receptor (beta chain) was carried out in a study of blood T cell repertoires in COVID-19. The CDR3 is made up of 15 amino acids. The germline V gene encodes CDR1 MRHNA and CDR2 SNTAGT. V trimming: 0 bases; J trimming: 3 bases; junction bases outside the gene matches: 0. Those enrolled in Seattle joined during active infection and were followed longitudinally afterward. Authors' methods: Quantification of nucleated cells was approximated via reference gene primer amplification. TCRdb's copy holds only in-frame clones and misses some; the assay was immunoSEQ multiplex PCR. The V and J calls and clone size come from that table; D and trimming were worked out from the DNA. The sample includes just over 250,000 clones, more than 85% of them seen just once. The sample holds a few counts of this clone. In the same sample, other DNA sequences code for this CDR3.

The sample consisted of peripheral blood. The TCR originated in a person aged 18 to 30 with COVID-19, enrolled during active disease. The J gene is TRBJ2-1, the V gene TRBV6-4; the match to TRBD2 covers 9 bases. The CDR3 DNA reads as TGTGCCAGCAGTGACTCTAGCGGGAGCTACAATGAGCAGTTCTTC. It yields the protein CASSDSSGSYNEQFF.